These 12 T cell receptor beta chains originate from one sample sequenced in a study of CD8 T cells in ankylosing spondylitis. TCRdb used MiXCR to reprocess the 5' RACE reads, holding one entry per CDR3 protein. This table holds about 250,000 distinct CDR3 sequences, under 20% found once. Sequences were obtained from blood, either unsorted or a sorted T cell fraction (not recorded which). These receptors all come from a male donor with ankylosing spondylitis or in good health (not recorded which).

The gene calls are TRBV7-9 and TRBJ2-3; D is undetermined. CDR3 length: 13 amino acids. Trimming shortened V by 2 bases and J by 7 bases, and 10 bases separated the two germline ends. From germline, CDR1 is SEHNR and CDR2 FQNEAQ (reference sequence). DNA of the CDR3: TGTGCCAGCAGCTTAACGATGGTCCATACGCAGTATTTT. Translating gives CASSLTMVHTQYF. Together with reference TRBV7-9 and TRBJ2-3, the CDR3 gives the full variable domain: DTGVSQNPRHKITKRGQNVTFRCDPISEHNRLYWYRQTLGQGPEFLTYFQNEAQLEKSRLLSDRFSAERPKGSFSTLEIQRTEQGDSAMYLCASSLTMVHTQYFGPGTRLTVL.

The chain couples TRBV29-1 to TRBJ2-5; D tentatively fits TRBD1 or TRBD2 (5 bases each). Trimming removed 0 bases from V and 4 bases from J, with 15 bases in between. Germline CDR1 SQVTM, CDR2 ANQGSEA. The length of the CDR3 is 15 residues. This CDR3 reads CSVEDSGTEGETQYF. The CDR3 DNA sequence: TGCAGCGTTGAAGATTCCGGGACGGAAGGAGAGACCCAGTACTTC. Looking up the rest from reference TRBV29-1 and TRBJ2-5 gives the full variable domain: SAVISQKPSRDICQRGTSLTIQCQVDSQVTMMFWYRQQPGQSLTLIATANQGSEATYESGFVIDKFPISRPNLTFSTLTVSNMSPEDSSIYLCSVEDSGTEGETQYFGPGTRLLVL.

The genes are TRBV20-1 and TRBJ1-5, with D tentatively TRBD1 (5 bases). V was cut by 3 bases and J by 1 base, with 22 bases left in between. CDR3 length: 18 residues. Germline V gives CDR1 DFQATT, CDR2 SNEGSKA (reference sequence). In DNA, the CDR3 is TGCAGTGCTAGGAGCCTAGGGGTGGCCTCCCTAAGCAATCAGCCCCAGCATTTT. This codes for CSARSLGVASLSNQPQHF.

The genes are TRBV12-3 or TRBV12-4 and TRBJ2-7, with D maybe TRBD2 (6 bases). CDR3 length: 15 residues. Trimming shortened V by 0 bases and J by 5 bases, and 14 bases separated the two germline ends. CDR3 DNA sequence: TGTGCCAGCAGTTTAGCGACCGGGAGCGCAGACGAGCAGTACTTC. Residues: CASSLATGSADEQYF.

This clonotype was recorded many times. The rearrangement joins TRBV29-1 to TRBJ2-1; TRBD1 is a possible D gene (6 bases). V lost 2 bases, J lost 9 bases, and 17 bases lay in between. CDR3 length equals 14 residues. Germline CDR1 is SQVTM and CDR2 is ANQGSEA. The CDR3 here is CSVEPEGSRGEQFF. The CDR3 nucleotides are TGCAGCGTTGAACCCGAGGGAAGCAGGGGTGAGCAGTTCTTC.

There are many counts of this clonotype. The CDR3 nucleotides are TGCAGTGCTCAGACAGGGGGCTCCTACGAGCAGTACTTC. It specifies CSAQTGGSYEQYF. The rearrangement links TRBV20-1 to TRBJ2-7, with 9 nucleotides matching TRBD1. The CDR3 sequence is 13 residues long. Germline CDR1 is DFQATT and CDR2 is SNEGSKA (reference sequence). Trimming removed 5 bases from V and 0 bases from J; junction bases left unmatched: 2.

This clonotype was detected a few times. The CDR3 sequence is CASSLEINDLLDNEQFF. In DNA form, the CDR3 reads TGTGCCAGCAGCTTAGAAATTAACGATCTCCTAGACAATGAGCAGTTCTTC. The chain couples TRBV7-9 to TRBJ2-1, with D uncertain. Germline CDR1 is SEHNR and CDR2 is FQNEAQ (reference sequence). Trimming removed 1 base at V and 5 bases at J, with 18 bases between. CDR3 size: 17 residues.

This clonotype was detected many times. V is TRBV10-3 and J is TRBJ2-7; possibly TRBD1 for D (6 bases). The germline V and J ends were trimmed by 6 bases and 1 base, with 16 bases remaining between them. The CDR3 covers 15 residues. Per germline, CDR1 ENHRY and CDR2 SYGVKD. The CDR3 region is CAISEPDRPSYEQYF. The CDR3 DNA reads TGTGCCATCAGCGAACCCGACAGGCCTTCCTACGAGCAGTACTTC.

This clonotype was picked up a small number of times. The chain carries TRBV20-1 and TRBJ2-3, with TRBD2 matching 8 bases. The V gene's germline CDR1 is DFQATT and CDR2 SNEGSKA (reference sequence). This CDR3 region has 19 residues. J lost 4 bases, V lost 6 bases, and 24 bases had no gene match. The CDR3 reads CSALRHLLGASGYSDTQYF. In DNA, the CDR3 is TGCAGTGCCCTTCGGCATCTCCTGGGGGCTAGCGGGTACTCAGATACGCAGTATTTT.

This clonotype was picked up a small number of times. V usage is TRBV12-3 or TRBV12-4 and J usage is TRBJ2-3, with D tentatively TRBD2 (6 bases). The length of the CDR3 is 13 residues. V lost 6 bases to trimming and J lost 7 bases, with 14 bases between them. CDR3 nucleotide sequence: TGTGCCAGCAGCGATGGACTAACCTATACGCAGTATTTT. Protein sequence: CASSDGLTYTQYF.

This clonotype was counted a few times. The chain uses TRBV25-1 and TRBJ2-7; 7 positions match TRBD2. V shed 6 bases, J shed 0 bases, and the junction held 5 bases outside the gene matches. The V gene's germline CDR1 is MGHDK and CDR2 SYGVNS. The CDR3 is made up of 14 amino acids. The CDR3 sequence is CASSWASGSYEQYF. DNA for the CDR3: TGTGCCAGCAGCTGGGCTAGCGGCTCCTACGAGCAGTACTTC.

This clonotype was seen ten or more times. This sequence joins TRBV12-3 or TRBV12-4 and TRBJ2-7; D might be TRBD1 (6 bases). The CDR3 runs to 15 residues. Trimming cost V 6 bases and J 3 bases, with 18 bases left between them. CDR3 in amino acids: CASRLSGQFYYEQYF. The CDR3 DNA reads TGTGCCAGCAGACTCTCCGGACAGTTCTACTACGAGCAGTACTTC.